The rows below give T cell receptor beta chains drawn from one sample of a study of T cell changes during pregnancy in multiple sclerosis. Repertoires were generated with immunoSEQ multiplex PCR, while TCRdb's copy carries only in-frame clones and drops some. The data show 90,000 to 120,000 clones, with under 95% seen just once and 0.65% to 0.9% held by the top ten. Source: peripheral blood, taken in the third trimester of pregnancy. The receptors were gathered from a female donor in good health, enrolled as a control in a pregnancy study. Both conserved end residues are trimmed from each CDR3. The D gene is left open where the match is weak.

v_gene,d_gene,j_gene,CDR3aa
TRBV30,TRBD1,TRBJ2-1,AWSALLGTESF
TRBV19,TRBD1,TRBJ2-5,ASSSGQGARETQY
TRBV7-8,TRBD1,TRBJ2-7,ASSFDRGGSYEQY
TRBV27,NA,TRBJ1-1,ASSLSGGEAF
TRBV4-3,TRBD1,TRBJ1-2,ASSQTYPGQRNYGYT
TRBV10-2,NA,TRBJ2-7,ASSGGVMAYEQY
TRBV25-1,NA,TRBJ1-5,ASAIGGADYQPQH
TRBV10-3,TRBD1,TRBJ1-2,AISEWGQGDGYT
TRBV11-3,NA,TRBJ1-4,ASSVEGGEKLF
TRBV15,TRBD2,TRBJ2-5,ATGTSGGVETQY
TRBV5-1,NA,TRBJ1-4,ASSLASTNEKLF
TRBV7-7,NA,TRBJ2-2,ASSSMPGISPTGELF
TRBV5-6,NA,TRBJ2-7,ASSLAAGDFTYEQY
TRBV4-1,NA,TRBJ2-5,ASSQVGVGGTQY
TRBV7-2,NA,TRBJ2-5,ASSHTWRDQETQY
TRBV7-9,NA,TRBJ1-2,ASSPRGLMGYGYT
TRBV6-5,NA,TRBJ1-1,ASSYRSEAF
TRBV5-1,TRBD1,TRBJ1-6,ASSQHAGGNSPLH
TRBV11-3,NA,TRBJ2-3,ASSHGRRGSDTQY
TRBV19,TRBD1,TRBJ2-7,ASSNRDRVREQY
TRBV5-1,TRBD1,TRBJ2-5,ASSRGGQGGETQY
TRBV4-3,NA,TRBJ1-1,ASRDQANTEAF
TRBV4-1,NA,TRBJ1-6,ASSQVKEGNSPLH
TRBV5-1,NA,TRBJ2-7,ASSLGGFGYEGEQY
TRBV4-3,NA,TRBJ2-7,ASSQARWGRYEQY
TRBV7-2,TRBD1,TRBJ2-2,ASSGGTGNTGELF
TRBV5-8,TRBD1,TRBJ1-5,ASSLQGARPQH
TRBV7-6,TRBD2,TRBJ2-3,ASSPRGTSTDTQY
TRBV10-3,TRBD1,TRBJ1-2,AISTDRGRNYGYT
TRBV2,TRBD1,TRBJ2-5,ASSISGTGGQETQY
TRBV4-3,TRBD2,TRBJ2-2,ASSQELAGGRELF
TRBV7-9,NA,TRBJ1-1,ASSLAGTLRTNTEAF
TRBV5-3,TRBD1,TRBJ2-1,ARSPRDRGHNEQF
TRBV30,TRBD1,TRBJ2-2,AWSVGQANTGELF
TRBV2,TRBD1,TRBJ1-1,ASSEQGPHGGTEAF
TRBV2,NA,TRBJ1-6,ASKGGSYNSPLH
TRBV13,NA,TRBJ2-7,ASRPAGGAYEQY
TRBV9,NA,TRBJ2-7,ASSVGAGAHEQY
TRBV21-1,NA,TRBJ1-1,ASSGSTGGEAF
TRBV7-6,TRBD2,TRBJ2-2,ASSLPLTSGGSNTGELF
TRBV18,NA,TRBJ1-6,ASSPLGARDNSPLH
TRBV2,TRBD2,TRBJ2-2,ASRLAGGNIGELF
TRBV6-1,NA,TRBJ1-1,ASSVTSREGAF
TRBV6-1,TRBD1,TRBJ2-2,ATLWQGDTGELF
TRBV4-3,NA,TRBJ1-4,ASSQVGRGNEKLF
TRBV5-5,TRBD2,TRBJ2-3,ASSPGVAGNTDTQY
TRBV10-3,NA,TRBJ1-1,AISQDNTEAF
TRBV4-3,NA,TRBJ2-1,ASSQDRWRSNEQF
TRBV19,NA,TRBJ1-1,ASRHQQGAEAF
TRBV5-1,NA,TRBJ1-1,ASSFNGDTEAF
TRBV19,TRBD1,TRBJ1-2,ASENWDRGYGYT
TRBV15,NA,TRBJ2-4,ATSRFRYSENIQY
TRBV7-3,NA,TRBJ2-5,ARDLTQY
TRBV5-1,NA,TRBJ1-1,ASSLVPGNTEAF